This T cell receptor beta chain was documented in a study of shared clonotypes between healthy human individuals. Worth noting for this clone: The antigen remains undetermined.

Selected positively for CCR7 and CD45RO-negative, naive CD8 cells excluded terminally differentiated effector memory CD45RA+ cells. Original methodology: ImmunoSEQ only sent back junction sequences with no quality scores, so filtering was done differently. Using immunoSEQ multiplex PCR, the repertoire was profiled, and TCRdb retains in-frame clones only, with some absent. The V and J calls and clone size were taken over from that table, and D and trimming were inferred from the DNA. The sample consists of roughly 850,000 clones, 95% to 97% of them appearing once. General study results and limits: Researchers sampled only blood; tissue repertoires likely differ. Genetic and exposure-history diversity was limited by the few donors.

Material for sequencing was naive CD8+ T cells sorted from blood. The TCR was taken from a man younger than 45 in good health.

DNA of the CDR3: TGTGCCAGTATGCAGGGTACTGGGGCCAACGTCCTGACTTTC. This gives the protein CASMQGTGANVLTF. The rearrangement joins TRBV27 to TRBJ2-6, with TRBD1 as a possible D gene (5 bases). The V gene's germline CDR1 is MNHEY and CDR2 SMNVEV (reference sequence). Trimming shortened V by 9 bases and J by 2 bases, and 11 bases separated the two germline ends. CDR3 length: 14 amino acids.